This TCR beta chain originates from a study of tumor and adjacent non-tumor tissue in lung cancer. For the study at large: Approximately 4 million productive TCRbeta reads were obtained per sample on average. Overall study findings and caveats: In normal lung, the top 100 clones were significantly more dominant than in tumor. Tumor tissue had significantly higher TCR diversity than normal lung.

No cell sorting was done before RNA was extracted from the tissue. Newly diagnosed lung cancer patients had thoracic surgery in China, August–late 2014, without prior chemotherapy. The CDR3 extends over 12 amino acids. Germline assignment: CDR1 DFQATT and CDR2 SNEGSKA (reference sequence). Trimming left V 7 bases short and J 3 bases short, with 11 bases between. With respect to this clonotype: Its antigen is still unknown.

A modified ARM-PCR protocol with three rounds of nested PCR amplified TCRbeta. A single record per CDR3 protein comes from TCRdb applying MiXCR to the multiplex PCR reads. Among 65,000 to 75,000 distinct CDR3 sequences listed, around 78% were seen once. This chain links TRBV20-1 with TRBJ2-3; unclear D gene. This receptor was identified in a man aged 55 to 69 with non-small cell lung cancer. Sequenced material: lung tumor tissue. The CDR3 coding sequence is TGCAGTGATAGCATAGGGACAGATACGCAGTATTTT. Protein sequence: CSDSIGTDTQYF.